These T cell receptor beta chains were read from a single sample in a study of control samples from healthy donors and cancer patients. Some clones are missing from TCRdb's copy, which holds only in-frame ones; the method was immunoSEQ multiplex PCR. The table shows roughly 220,000 clones, with roughly 94% occurring only once. Sequenced material: blood. These receptors all stem from a man between 50 and 59 years old in good health. Each CDR3 is given with its conserved first and last residue. The D gene is left open where the match is weak. Expanded clones are given a class, and other clones once, few, many or no size at all.

V gene,clone size,D gene,J gene,CDR3 protein,CDR3 DNA
TRBV14,-,-,TRBJ1-2,CASSQIRQTYYGYTF,TGTGCCAGCAGCCAAATAAGACAGACCTACTATGGCTACACCTTC
TRBV5-1,-,-,TRBJ1-5,CASSFGGANQPQHF,TGCGCCAGCAGCTTTGGGGGGGCCAATCAGCCCCAGCATTTT
TRBV28,-,TRBD1,TRBJ1-1,CASSESGTGKTEAFF,TGTGCCAGCAGCGAGTCCGGGACAGGGAAAACTGAAGCTTTCTTT
TRBV9,once,-,TRBJ1-3,CASSVAQGNTIYF,TGTGCCAGCAGCGTAGCCCAGGGAAACACCATATATTTT
TRBV11-2,-,-,TRBJ1-6,CASRRSRSYNSPLHF,TGTGCCAGCAGGCGTAGCCGGTCCTATAATTCACCCCTCCACTTT
TRBV28,-,TRBD1,TRBJ1-5,CASSLPGGSQPQHF,TGTGCCAGCAGCCTTCCAGGGGGCAGTCAGCCCCAGCATTTT
TRBV5-3,-,-,TRBJ1-2,CARSFRTVPNYGYTF,TGTGCCAGAAGCTTTCGGACAGTCCCGAACTATGGCTACACCTTC
TRBV19,-,TRBD1,TRBJ2-7,CASSSGQGVTYEQYF,TGTGCCAGTAGTTCGGGACAGGGGGTTACCTACGAGCAGTACTTC
TRBV5-1,-,-,TRBJ2-2,CASSLGGISNTGELFF,TGCGCCAGCAGCTTAGGGGGTATTTCGAACACCGGGGAGCTGTTTTTT
TRBV2,-,-,TRBJ1-3,CASSYLEGSGNTIYF,TGTGCCAGCAGTTACCTGGAGGGGTCTGGAAACACCATATATTTT
TRBV7-9,-,TRBD1,TRBJ2-3,CASSRRQGTATDTQYF,TGTGCCAGCAGCCGACGACAGGGAACAGCCACAGATACGCAGTATTTT
TRBV5-1,-,-,TRBJ1-2,CASSLQGLGGGYTF,TGCGCCAGCAGCTTACAGGGTCTCGGGGGTGGCTACACCTTC
TRBV28,-,-,TRBJ2-1,CASSGGPEGNEQFF,TGTGCCAGCAGTGGGGGACCAGAGGGAAATGAGCAGTTCTTC
TRBV6-2/TRBV6-3,-,-,TRBJ1-5,CASSPTGVSNQPQHF,TGTGCCAGCAGTCCCACGGGAGTTAGCAATCAGCCCCAGCATTTT
TRBV7-2,-,-,TRBJ1-5,CASSLSRLSNQPQHF,TGTGCCAGCAGCTTAAGCAGATTAAGCAATCAGCCCCAGCATTTT
TRBV5-8,-,-,TRBJ2-5,CASSWRGRGQETQYF,TGTGCCAGCAGCTGGCGAGGGAGAGGGCAAGAGACCCAGTACTTC
TRBV5-4,-,-,TRBJ2-7,CASSPSVVKSYEQYF,TGTGCCAGCAGCCCCTCTGTAGTAAAATCCTACGAGCAGTACTTC
TRBV6-1,-,TRBD1,TRBJ1-5,CASSEFGTGAGNSNQPQHF,TGTGCCAGCAGTGAGTTCGGGACAGGGGCTGGGAACAGCAATCAGCCCCAGCATTTT
TRBV13,-,-,TRBJ1-4,CASKQLGGINEKLFF,TGTGCCAGCAAGCAGCTCGGGGGGATTAATGAAAAACTGTTTTTT
TRBV10-2,-,-,TRBJ1-5,CASSEGTIAQPQHF,TGCGCCAGCAGTGAGGGAACCATTGCGCAGCCCCAGCATTTT
TRBV28,-,-,TRBJ1-4,CASSLYMNEKLFF,TGTGCCAGCAGTTTATATATGAATGAAAAACTGTTTTTT
TRBV3-1/TRBV3-2,-,-,TRBJ2-1,CASRSSYNEQFF,TGTGCCAGCAGGAGCTCCTACAATGAGCAGTTCTTC
TRBV6-5,-,-,TRBJ1-1,CASSRRGPLPSEAFF,TGTGCCAGCAGTAGACGGGGGCCTCTCCCTTCCGAAGCTTTCTTT
TRBV18,-,-,TRBJ2-1,CASSPPSVHNEQFF,TGTGCCAGCTCGCCGCCCTCAGTCCACAATGAGCAGTTCTTC
TRBV2,-,-,TRBJ1-2,CASIPEGSSYGYTF,TGTGCCAGCATCCCCGAAGGCAGTTCTTATGGCTACACCTTC
TRBV5-1,-,-,TRBJ1-6,CASSLAGPSYNSPLHF,TGCGCCAGCAGCTTGGCAGGACCCTCCTATAATTCACCCCTCCACTTT
TRBV28,-,TRBD1,TRBJ1-5,CASSLGQGVNQPQHF,TGTGCCAGCAGTCTGGGACAGGGGGTCAATCAGCCCCAGCATTTT
TRBV7-9,-,TRBD1,TRBJ1-5,CASSSRAGTGGHSNQPQHF,TGTGCCAGCAGCTCGAGAGCCGGGACAGGGGGCCATAGCAATCAGCCCCAGCATTTT
TRBV6-6,-,-,TRBJ1-1,CASSYPGQTNTEAFF,TGTGCCAGCAGTTACCCCGGACAGACTAACACTGAAGCTTTCTTT
TRBV9,-,-,TRBJ1-1,CASSVVQGEAFF,TGTGCCAGCAGCGTTGTACAGGGAGAAGCTTTCTTT
TRBV6-2/TRBV6-3,-,-,TRBJ1-1,CASSYSGHFNTEAFF,TGTGCCAGCAGTTACAGCGGACATTTCAACACTGAAGCTTTCTTT
TRBV28,-,-,TRBJ1-6,CASSLIGGSSYNSPLHF,TGTGCCAGCAGTTTAATCGGGGGGAGCTCCTATAATTCACCCCTCCACTTT
TRBV6-5,-,-,TRBJ2-7,CASRGPRGHSYEQYF,TGTGCCAGCAGGGGGCCCAGGGGCCACTCCTACGAGCAGTACTTC
TRBV2,-,TRBD1,TRBJ1-6,CASRTGIRDSPLHF,TGTGCCAGCAGGACAGGGATTAGGGATTCACCCCTCCACTTT
TRBV5-1,-,-,TRBJ2-1,CASSLDRPPNEQFF,TGCGCCAGCAGCTTGGACAGGCCTCCCAATGAGCAGTTCTTC
TRBV15,-,-,TRBJ2-5,CATSGYGETQYF,TGTGCCACCAGCGGTTATGGAGAGACCCAGTACTTC
TRBV5-1,-,TRBD2,TRBJ2-1,CASSTRTSGAIPQRNYNEQFF,TGCGCCAGCAGCACCCGGACTAGCGGGGCGATTCCTCAAAGAAACTACAATGAGCAGTTCTTC
TRBV5-6,-,TRBD1,TRBJ1-5,CASSLIGAGGQPQHF,TGTGCCAGCAGCTTGATAGGGGCAGGGGGGCAGCCCCAGCATTTT
TRBV3-1/TRBV3-2,few,-,TRBJ1-5,CASSQEHSSNQPQHF,TGTGCCAGCAGCCAAGAGCACTCGAGCAATCAGCCCCAGCATTTT
TRBV18,-,-,TRBJ1-4,CASSEQVIPTTNEKLFF,TGTGCCAGCTCAGAACAGGTCATCCCAACAACTAATGAAAAACTGTTTTTT
TRBV7-9,-,TRBD1,TRBJ1-2,CASSQGDYGYTF,TGTGCCAGCAGTCAGGGGGACTATGGCTACACCTTC
TRBV2,-,TRBD1,TRBJ1-5,CASSQGADQPQHF,TGTGCCAGCAGTCAGGGGGCGGATCAGCCCCAGCATTTT